The clone carrying this TCR beta chain was observed at least ten times. Its specificity is unknown. This sample stems from a study of blood T cells in healthy people across ages. Overall study results and limits: Per million T cells, the diversity of TCR beta decreased roughly linearly as age advanced. Comparison with aged donors showed that long-lived donors had more naive CD4+ cells and higher diversity.

The sample providers were healthy Caucasian people from Russia, aged roughly 6 to 100. It was with a sample-barcoded 5' primer and a J-beta primer mix that a second PCR of roughly 6 to 12 cycles was run. TCRdb fed the 5' RACE reads into MiXCR, producing one record per CDR3 protein. The data show 1.5 million to 2 million distinct CDR3 sequences, with 28% seen just once and 7.7% held by the top ten. Sequenced material: blood. This TCR was sampled from a young woman in good health.

The CDR3: CASAVSGGGSTGVGQYF. As DNA, the CDR3 is TGTGCCAGCGCAGTATCGGGGGGCGGATCGACTGGGGTTGGGCAGTACTTC. The chain carries TRBV7-8 and TRBJ2-7, with D possibly matching TRBD2 (7 bases). The CDR3 covers 17 residues. Trimming cost V 8 bases and J 9 bases, with 32 bases left between them. The germline V gene encodes CDR1 SGHVS and CDR2 FQNEAQ.